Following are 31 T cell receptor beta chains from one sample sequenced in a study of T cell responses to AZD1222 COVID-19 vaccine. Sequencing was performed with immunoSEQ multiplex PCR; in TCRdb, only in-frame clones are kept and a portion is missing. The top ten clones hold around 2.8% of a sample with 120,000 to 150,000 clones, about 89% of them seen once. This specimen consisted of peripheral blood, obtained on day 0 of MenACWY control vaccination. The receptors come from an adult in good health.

CDR3 nucleotides: TGTGCCAGCAGCTTGGTCCGCCGGGGGGCCAACGTCCTGACTTTC. This codes for CASSLVRRGANVLTF. The chain uses TRBV5-8 and TRBJ2-6, with no clear D. The V gene lost 0 bases and the J gene lost 4 bases, with 8 bases spanning the gap. The CDR3 sequence is 15 residues long. The germline gives CDR1 SGHTS, CDR2 YDEGEE.

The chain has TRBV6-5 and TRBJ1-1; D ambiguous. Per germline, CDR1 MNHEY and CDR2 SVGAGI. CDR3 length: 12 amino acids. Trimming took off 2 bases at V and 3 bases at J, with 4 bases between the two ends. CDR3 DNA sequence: TGTGCCAGCAGTTACGGGGACACTGAAGCTTTCTTT. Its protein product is CASSYGDTEAFF.

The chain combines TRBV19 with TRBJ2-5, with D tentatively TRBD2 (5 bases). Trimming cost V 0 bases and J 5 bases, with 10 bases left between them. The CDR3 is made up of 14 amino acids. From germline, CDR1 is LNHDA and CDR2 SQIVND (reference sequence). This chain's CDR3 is CASSIETGWETQYF. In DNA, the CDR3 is TGTGCCAGTAGTATAGAGACGGGGTGGGAGACCCAGTACTTC.

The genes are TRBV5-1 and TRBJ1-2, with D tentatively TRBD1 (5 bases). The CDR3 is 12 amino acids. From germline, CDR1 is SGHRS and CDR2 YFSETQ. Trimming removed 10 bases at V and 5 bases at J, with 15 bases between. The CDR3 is CAARDGLYGYTF. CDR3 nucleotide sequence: TGCGCCGCCCGGGACGGCCTTTATGGCTACACCTTC.

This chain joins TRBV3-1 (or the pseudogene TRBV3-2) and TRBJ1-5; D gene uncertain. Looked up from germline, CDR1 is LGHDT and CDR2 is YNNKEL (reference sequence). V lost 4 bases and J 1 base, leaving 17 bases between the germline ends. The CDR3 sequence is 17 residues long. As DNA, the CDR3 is TGTGCCAGCAGCCCCGGAGGAGGGATGGTGAGCAATCAGCCCCAGCATTTT. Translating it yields CASSPGGGMVSNQPQHF.

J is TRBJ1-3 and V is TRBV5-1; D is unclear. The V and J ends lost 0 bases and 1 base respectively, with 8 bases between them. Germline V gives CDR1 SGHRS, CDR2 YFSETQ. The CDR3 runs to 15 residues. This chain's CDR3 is CASSLAGASGNTIYF. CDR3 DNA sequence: TGCGCCAGCAGCTTGGCAGGTGCTTCTGGAAACACCATATATTTT.

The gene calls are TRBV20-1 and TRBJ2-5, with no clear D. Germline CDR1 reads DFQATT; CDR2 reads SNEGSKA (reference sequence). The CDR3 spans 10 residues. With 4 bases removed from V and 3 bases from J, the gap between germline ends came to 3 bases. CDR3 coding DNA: TGCAGTGCTAATAAAGAGACCCAGTACTTC. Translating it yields CSANKETQYF.

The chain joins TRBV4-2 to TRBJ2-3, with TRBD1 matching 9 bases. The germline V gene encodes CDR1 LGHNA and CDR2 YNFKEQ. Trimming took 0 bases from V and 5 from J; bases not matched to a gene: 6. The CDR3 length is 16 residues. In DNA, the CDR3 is TGTGCCAGCAGCCAAGATCGAGGGACAGGGAGAGATACGCAGTATTTT. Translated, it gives CASSQDRGTGRDTQYF.

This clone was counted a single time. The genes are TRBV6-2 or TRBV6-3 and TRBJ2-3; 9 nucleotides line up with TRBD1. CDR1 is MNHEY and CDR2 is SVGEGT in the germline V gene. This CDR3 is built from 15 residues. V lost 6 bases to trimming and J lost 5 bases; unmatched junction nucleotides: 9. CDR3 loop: CASSPGQGRGDTQYF. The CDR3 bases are TGTGCCAGCAGCCCCGGACAGGGGAGGGGAGATACGCAGTATTTT.

CDR3 bases: TGTGCCAGTAGTACCGAGGGACAGAGAACTGAAGCTTTCTTT. Residues: CASSTEGQRTEAFF. V gene TRBV19 combines with J gene TRBJ1-1, with TRBD1 matching over 7 bases. The junction had 7 bases not matched to a gene; V was cut back by 4 bases and J by 5 bases. This CDR3 has 14 amino acids. Germline V CDR1 and CDR2: LNHDA, SQIVND (reference sequence).

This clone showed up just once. The CDR3 DNA reads as TGTGCCAGCAGCCGGACTAGCGGGAAAGAGACCCAGTACTTC. It is translated as CASSRTSGKETQYF. This chain uses TRBV11-1 with TRBJ2-5; 12 positions match TRBD2. V shed 5 bases, J shed 3 bases, and the junction held 1 base outside the gene matches. Germline lookup yields CDR1 SGHAT and CDR2 FQDESV (reference sequence). There are 14 residues in the CDR3.

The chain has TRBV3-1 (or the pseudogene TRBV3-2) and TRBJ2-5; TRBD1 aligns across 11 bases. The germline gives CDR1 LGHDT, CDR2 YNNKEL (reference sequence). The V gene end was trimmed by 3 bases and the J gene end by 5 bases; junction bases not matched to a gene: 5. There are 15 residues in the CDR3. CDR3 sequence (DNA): TGTGCCAGCAGCCATTGGACAGGGGGCGGTGAGACCCAGTACTTC. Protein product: CASSHWTGGGETQYF.

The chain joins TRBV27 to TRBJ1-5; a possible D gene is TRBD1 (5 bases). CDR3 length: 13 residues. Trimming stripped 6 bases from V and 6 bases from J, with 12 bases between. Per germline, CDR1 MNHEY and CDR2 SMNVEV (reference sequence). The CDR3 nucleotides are TGTGCCAGCAGCCAGGGAAGCGGTCAGCCCCAGCATTTT. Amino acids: CASSQGSGQPQHF.

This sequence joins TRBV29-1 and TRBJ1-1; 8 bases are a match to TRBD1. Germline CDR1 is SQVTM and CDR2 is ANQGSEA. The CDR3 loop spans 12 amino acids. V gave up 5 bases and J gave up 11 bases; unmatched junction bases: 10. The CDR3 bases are TGCAGCGTTCACGACAGGGGCGCGGAGGCTTTCTTT. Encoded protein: CSVHDRGAEAFF. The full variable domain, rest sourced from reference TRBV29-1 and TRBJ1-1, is SAVISQKPSRDICQRGTSLTIQCQVDSQVTMMFWYRQQPGQSLTLIATANQGSEATYESGFVIDKFPISRPNLTFSTLTVSNMSPEDSSIYLCSVHDRGAEAFFGQGTRLTVV.

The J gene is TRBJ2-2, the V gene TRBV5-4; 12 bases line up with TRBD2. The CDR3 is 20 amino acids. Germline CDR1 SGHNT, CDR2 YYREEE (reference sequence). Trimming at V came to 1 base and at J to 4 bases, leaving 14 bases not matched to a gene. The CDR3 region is CASSLYMGLAGGQSTGELFF. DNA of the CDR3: TGTGCCAGCAGCTTGTATATGGGACTAGCGGGTGGGCAGAGCACCGGGGAGCTGTTTTTT.

CDR3 DNA: TGTGCCAGCAGCCCCGGGACAGTTGGGGGGGCCCTCCACTTT. Protein: CASSPGTVGGALHF. The chain is built from TRBV7-2 and TRBJ1-6, with 7 bases identical to TRBD1. V lost 5 bases and J lost 14; bases outside the gene matches: 12. The CDR3 runs 14 residues. Germline V gene sequence: CDR1 SGHTA, CDR2 FQGNSA.

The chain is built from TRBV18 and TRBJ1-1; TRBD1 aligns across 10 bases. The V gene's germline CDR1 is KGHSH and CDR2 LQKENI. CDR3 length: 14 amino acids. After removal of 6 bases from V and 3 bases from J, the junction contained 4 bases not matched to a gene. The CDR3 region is CASSRTGGDTEAFF. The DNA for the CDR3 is TGTGCCAGCTCTCGGACAGGGGGGGACACTGAAGCTTTCTTT.

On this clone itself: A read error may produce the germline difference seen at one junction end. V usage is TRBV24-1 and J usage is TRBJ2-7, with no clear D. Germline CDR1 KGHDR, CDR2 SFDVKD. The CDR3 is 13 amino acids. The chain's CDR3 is CAISARNSYEQYF. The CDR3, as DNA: TGTGCCATCAGTGCCAGGAACTCCTACGAGCAGTACTTC.

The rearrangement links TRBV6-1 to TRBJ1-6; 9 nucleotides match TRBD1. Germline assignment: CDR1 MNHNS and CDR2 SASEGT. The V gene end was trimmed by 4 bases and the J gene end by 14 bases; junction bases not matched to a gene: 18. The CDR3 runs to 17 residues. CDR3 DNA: TGTGCCAGCAGTGTGGGAGCGGGACAGGGTGGGTTGACGGCCCTCCACTTT. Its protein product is CASSVGAGQGGLTALHF.

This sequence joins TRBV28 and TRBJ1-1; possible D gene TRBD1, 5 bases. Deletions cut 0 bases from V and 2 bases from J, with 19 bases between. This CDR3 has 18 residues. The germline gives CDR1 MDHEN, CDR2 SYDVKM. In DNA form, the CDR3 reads TGTGCCAGCAGTTTATGGCCCAGGGTGGCTCGTGGAAACACTGAAGCTTTCTTT. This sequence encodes CASSLWPRVARGNTEAFF.

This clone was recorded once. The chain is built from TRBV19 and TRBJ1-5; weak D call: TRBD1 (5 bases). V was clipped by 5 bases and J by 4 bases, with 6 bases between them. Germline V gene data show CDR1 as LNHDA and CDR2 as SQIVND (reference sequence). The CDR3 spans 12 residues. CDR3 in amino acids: CASSEGNQPQHF. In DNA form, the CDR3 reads TGTGCCAGTAGTGAGGGGAATCAGCCCCAGCATTTT.

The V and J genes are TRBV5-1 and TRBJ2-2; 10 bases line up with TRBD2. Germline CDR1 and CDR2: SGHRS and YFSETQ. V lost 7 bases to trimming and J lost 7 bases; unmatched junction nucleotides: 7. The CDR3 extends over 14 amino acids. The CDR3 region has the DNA TGCGCCAGCCACACTAGCGGGACCGACGGGGAGCTGTTTTTT. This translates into CASHTSGTDGELFF.

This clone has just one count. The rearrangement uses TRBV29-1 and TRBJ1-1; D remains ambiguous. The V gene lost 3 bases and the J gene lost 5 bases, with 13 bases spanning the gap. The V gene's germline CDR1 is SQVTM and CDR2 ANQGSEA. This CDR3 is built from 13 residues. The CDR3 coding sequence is TGCAGCGTTGATTATCTAGGTGTGACTGAAGCTTTCTTT. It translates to CSVDYLGVTEAFF.

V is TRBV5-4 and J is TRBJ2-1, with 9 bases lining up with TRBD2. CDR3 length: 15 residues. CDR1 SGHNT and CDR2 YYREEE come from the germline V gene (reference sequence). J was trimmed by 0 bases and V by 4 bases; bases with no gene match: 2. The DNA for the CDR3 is TGTGCCAGCAGCCGACTAGCGGACTCCTACAATGAGCAGTTCTTC. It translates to CASSRLADSYNEQFF. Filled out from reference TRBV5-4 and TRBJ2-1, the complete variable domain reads ETGVTQSPTHLIKTRGQQVTLRCSSQSGHNTVSWYQQALGQGPQFIFQYYREEENGRGNFPPRFSGLQFPNYSSELNVNALELDDSALYLCASSRLADSYNEQFFGPGTRLTVL.

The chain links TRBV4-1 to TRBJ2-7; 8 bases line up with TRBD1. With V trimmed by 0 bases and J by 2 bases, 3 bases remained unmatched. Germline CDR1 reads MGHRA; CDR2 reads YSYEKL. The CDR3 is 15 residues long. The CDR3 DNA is TGCGCCAGCAGCCAAGAAGACAGGGGACCCTACGAGCAGTACTTC. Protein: CASSQEDRGPYEQYF.

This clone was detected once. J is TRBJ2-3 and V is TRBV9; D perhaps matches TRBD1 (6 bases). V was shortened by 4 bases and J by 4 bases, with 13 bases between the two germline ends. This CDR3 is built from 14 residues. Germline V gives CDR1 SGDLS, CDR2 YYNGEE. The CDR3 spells CASSTRTDSDTQYF. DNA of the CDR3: TGTGCCAGCAGCACGCGGACAGATTCAGATACGCAGTATTTT.

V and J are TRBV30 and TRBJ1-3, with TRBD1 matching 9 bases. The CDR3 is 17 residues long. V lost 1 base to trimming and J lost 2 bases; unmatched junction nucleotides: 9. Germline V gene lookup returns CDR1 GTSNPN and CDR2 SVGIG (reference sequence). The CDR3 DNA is TGTGCCTGGAGTGGGACAGGGGCTATACATACTGGAAACACCATATATTTT. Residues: CAWSGTGAIHTGNTIYF. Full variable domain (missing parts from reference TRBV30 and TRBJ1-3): SQTIHQWPATLVQPVGSPLSLECTVEGTSNPNLYWYRQAAGRGLQLLFYSVGIGQISSEVPQNLSASRPQDRQFILSSKKLLLSDSGFYLCAWSGTGAIHTGNTIYFGEGSWLTVV.

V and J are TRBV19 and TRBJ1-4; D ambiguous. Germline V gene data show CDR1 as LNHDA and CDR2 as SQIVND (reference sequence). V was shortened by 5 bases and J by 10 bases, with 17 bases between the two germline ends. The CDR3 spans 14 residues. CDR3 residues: CASSWSSSNGKLFF. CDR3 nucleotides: TGTGCCAGTAGTTGGAGTAGCAGCAACGGAAAACTGTTTTTT.

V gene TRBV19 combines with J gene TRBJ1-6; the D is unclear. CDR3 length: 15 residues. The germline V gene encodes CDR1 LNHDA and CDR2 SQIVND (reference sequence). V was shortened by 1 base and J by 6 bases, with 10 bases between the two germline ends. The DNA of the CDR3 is TGTGCCAGTAGTATAGGCTCGGGCCTTAATTCACCCCTCCACTTT. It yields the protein CASSIGSGLNSPLHF.

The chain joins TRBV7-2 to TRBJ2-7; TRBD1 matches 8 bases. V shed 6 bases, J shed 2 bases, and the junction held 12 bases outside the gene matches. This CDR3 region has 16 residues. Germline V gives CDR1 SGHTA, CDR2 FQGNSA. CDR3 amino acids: CASRSASGQATYEQYF. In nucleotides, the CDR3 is TGTGCCAGCAGATCTGCTTCGGGACAGGCGACCTACGAGCAGTACTTC.

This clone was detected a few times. The DNA of the CDR3 is TGTGCCAGCAGTGGGGCCCCGAACACTGAAGCTTTCTTT. Translation gives CASSGAPNTEAFF. J is TRBJ1-1 and V is TRBV2, with D uncertain. The CDR3 runs to 13 residues. Germline assignment: CDR1 SNHLY and CDR2 FYNNEI. Trimming stripped 4 bases from V and 1 base from J, with 7 bases between.